Here is one T cell receptor beta chain with its context. This sample was taken from a study of blood T cell repertoires in COVID-19. Across the study: Collection of acute and convalescent COVID-19 samples took place in the United States, Italy and Spain. Sample material is recorded as cDNA or gDNA derived from T cells, B-cell-depleted T cells, or PBMCs.

Authors' data handling: How many nucleated cells were present was estimated from reference gene primer amplification. The table came from immunoSEQ multiplex PCR; TCRdb's copy has only in-frame clones and leaves some out. That table supplies the V and J calls and clone size; D and trimming were determined from the DNA. The sample includes around 100,000 clones, approximately 87% of them seen just once. J lost 5 bases, V lost 2 bases, and 5 bases had no gene match. The CDR3 extends over 16 amino acids. Germline V gene lookup returns CDR1 SGHRS and CDR2 YFSETQ. V gene TRBV5-1 combines with J gene TRBJ1-6; 9 bases line up with TRBD1. The source of this sequence is a woman under 40 with acute or convalescent COVID-19. The sequenced sample consisted of peripheral blood. This CDR3 is CASSLQGASDNSPLHF. For the CDR3, the DNA is TGCGCCAGCAGCTTACAGGGGGCGTCTGATAATTCACCCCTCCACTTT.